These 7 T cell receptor beta chains originate from one sample sequenced in a study of blood T cell repertoires in COVID-19. Here immunoSEQ multiplex PCR was the method, and the copy in TCRdb shows in-frame clones only, minus some. The sample includes around 200,000 clones, around 87% seen only once; the top ten take 0.88%. The specimen sequenced was peripheral blood. These receptors were collected from a woman aged 18-35 years who had recovered from COVID-19.

CDR3 protein: CASSGQGASGANVLTF. The CDR3 DNA sequence: TGTGCCAGCAGTGGGCAGGGGGCTTCGGGGGCCAACGTCCTGACTTTC. The chain carries TRBV6-1 and TRBJ2-6; TRBD1 matches 8 bases. The CDR3 sequence is 16 residues long. Trimming took 4 bases from V and 4 from J; bases not matched to a gene: 6. CDR1 is MNHNS and CDR2 is SASEGT in the germline V gene.

The V gene is TRBV19, the J gene TRBJ2-7; TRBD1 might be the D (7 bases). The CDR3 spans 15 residues. Germline V CDR1 and CDR2: LNHDA, SQIVND (reference sequence). V lost 4 bases and J 4 bases, leaving 17 bases between the germline ends. CDR3 nucleotide sequence: TGTGCCAGTAGTAGCAAAGGACAGGCGGGGTACGAGCAGTACTTC. Translation gives CASSSKGQAGYEQYF.

Here the CDR3 DNA reads TGCGCCAGCAGCCAAGAATATAGCAATCAGCCCCAGCATTTT. Amino acids: CASSQEYSNQPQHF. V usage is TRBV4-1 and J usage is TRBJ1-5; no clear D gene. The CDR3 spans 14 residues. The V gene lost 0 bases and the J gene lost 0 bases, with 3 bases spanning the gap. Looked up from germline, CDR1 is MGHRA and CDR2 is YSYEKL.

V is TRBV5-8 and J is TRBJ2-3, with 7 bases lining up with TRBD2. The V segment lost 0 bases and the J segment 4 bases; nucleotides outside the gene matches: 5. CDR3 length: 15 residues. Germline assignment: CDR1 SGHTS and CDR2 YDEGEE. The CDR3 nucleotides are TGTGCCAGCAGCTTGGATTCCCTAGCGGCAGATACGCAGTATTTT. This encodes CASSLDSLAADTQYF.

This chain uses TRBV6-5 with TRBJ1-1; possible D gene TRBD1, 6 bases. Trimming removed 4 bases from V and 3 bases from J, with 9 bases in between. Germline V gene lookup returns CDR1 MNHEY and CDR2 SVGAGI. CDR3 length equals 13 residues. The CDR3 region is CASSWGQYTEAFF. In DNA form, the CDR3 reads TGTGCCAGCAGTTGGGGACAATACACTGAAGCTTTCTTT.

This clone is a singleton in its sample. This chain uses TRBV9 with TRBJ2-1, with 8 nucleotides matching TRBD1. The germline V gene encodes CDR1 SGDLS and CDR2 YYNGEE. The V gene end was trimmed by 2 bases and the J gene end by 8 bases; junction bases not matched to a gene: 3. This CDR3 has 13 residues. CDR3 sequence reads: CASSVRGHDEQFF. The CDR3 DNA sequence: TGTGCCAGCAGCGTCAGGGGGCATGATGAGCAGTTCTTC. Together with reference TRBV9 and TRBJ2-1, the CDR3 gives the full variable domain: DSGVTQTPKHLITATGQRVTLRCSPRSGDLSVYWYQQSLDQGLQFLIQYYNGEERAKGNILERFSAQQFPDLHSELNLSSLELGDSALYFCASSVRGHDEQFFGPGTRLTVL.

The rearrangement uses TRBV15 and TRBJ2-1; tentative D call: TRBD1 (5 bases). Between the trimmed V and J ends, which lost 2 bases and 5 bases, there was a span of 10 bases. The CDR3 sequence is 14 residues long. Germline V lookup: CDR1 LNHNV, CDR2 YYDKDF (reference sequence). This CDR3 is CATSRNRTHNEQFF. The CDR3 DNA reads as TGTGCCACCAGCAGAAACAGGACACACAATGAGCAGTTCTTC.